The 29 T cell receptor beta chains below come from one sample, sequenced in a study of shared clonotypes between healthy human individuals (dated by TCRdb to about 2020). Library creation used the immunoSEQ multiplex PCR assay. TCRdb's version of the immuneACCESS table is confined to in-frame rearrangements and falls short of the full clone set. An unresolved V gene accounts for under half of the shortfall where checked; the remainder is of unknown origin. Recorded for this sample are roughly 2.2 million clones; 85% to 95% of them occurred a single time. About 0.39% of the sample is taken by the ten largest. The specimen sequenced was naive CD4+ T cells from PBMCs. In the paper's terms, the cell subset or site label means: CD45RA+ positively selected. These receptors came from a man aged 18 to 30 in good health. Some clones in this sample may be carry-over from other donors' samples.

This rearrangement joins TRBV29-1 to TRBJ1-2; tentatively, D is TRBD1 (5 bases). The CDR3 sequence is 9 residues long. Per the germline V gene, CDR1 is SQVTM and CDR2 is ANQGSEA. CDR3 protein: CGEGYGYTF. The CDR3 nucleotides are TGCGGAGAGGGGTATGGCTACACCTTC.

V gene TRBV4-1 combines with J gene TRBJ2-5; 7 bases align to TRBD1. Germline values: CDR1 MGHRA, CDR2 YSYEKL. V shed 7 bases, J shed 1 base, and the junction held 6 bases outside the gene matches. The CDR3 sequence is 14 residues long. The chain's CDR3 is CASKGTELQETQYF. CDR3 DNA: TGCGCCAGCAAGGGGACAGAACTCCAAGAGACCCAGTACTTC.

This chain joins TRBV7-2 and TRBJ2-5, with D perhaps matching TRBD1 or TRBD2 (5 bases each). V lost 4 bases, J lost 0 bases, and 15 bases lay in between. Germline V gene data show CDR1 as SGHTA and CDR2 as FQGNSA. This CDR3 contains 16 residues. The CDR3 protein is CASSSQWDRYQETQYF. The CDR3 DNA reads as TGTGCCAGCAGCTCCCAATGGGACCGATACCAAGAGACCCAGTACTTC.

This chain uses TRBV9 with TRBJ1-2; the D gene is possibly TRBD1 (5 bases). Germline V gene sequence: CDR1 SGDLS, CDR2 YYNGEE. This CDR3 comprises 17 residues. Trimming shortened V by 0 bases and J by 4 bases, and 19 bases separated the two germline ends. CDR3 DNA: TGTGCCAGCAGCGTAGGTACGTTAGGGGACCTACTCTATGGCTACACCTTC. It codes for CASSVGTLGDLLYGYTF.

The chain employs TRBV5-1 and TRBJ1-4; D not resolved. Germline CDR1 and CDR2: SGHRS and YFSETQ. V dropped 0 bases and J dropped 11 bases, with 14 bases sitting between them. The CDR3 spans 14 residues. CDR3 protein: CASSLVGEGRKLFF. CDR3 nucleotide sequence: TGCGCCAGCAGCTTGGTGGGCGAGGGTCGGAAACTGTTTTTT.

The chain uses TRBV4-3 and TRBJ2-7, with D uncertain. Trimming left V 0 bases short and J 0 bases short, with 9 bases between. This CDR3 is built from 15 residues. Per germline, CDR1 LGHNA and CDR2 YSLEER. In DNA form, the CDR3 reads TGCGCCAGCAGCCAAGAAGCCCAGGACTCCTACGAGCAGTACTTC. Translation gives CASSQEAQDSYEQYF.

V gene TRBV5-4 combines with J gene TRBJ2-3; 7 bases line up with TRBD1. This CDR3 spans 17 amino acids. Germline V gene data show CDR1 as SGHNT and CDR2 as YYREEE (reference sequence). Trimming took 4 bases from V and 4 from J; bases not matched to a gene: 15. CDR3 in amino acids: CASSPRAPTGMADTQYF. CDR3 DNA sequence: TGTGCCAGCAGCCCAAGAGCACCGACAGGGATGGCAGATACGCAGTATTTT.

This clone was detected only once. The chain has TRBV9 and TRBJ2-7, with a weak D call TRBD1 (5 bases). The V end was cut by 4 bases, the J end by 0 bases, with 14 bases between. The CDR3 runs to 15 residues. From germline, CDR1 is SGDLS and CDR2 YYNGEE. The CDR3 here is CASSPRRQGSYEQYF. The DNA for the CDR3 is TGTGCCAGCAGCCCCCGAAGGCAGGGCTCCTACGAGCAGTACTTC.

The DNA of the CDR3 is TGTGCCAACTCGCGAGGGGGGTCCTACAATGAGCAGTTCTTC. Its translation is CANSRGGSYNEQFF. The rearrangement links TRBV7-2 to TRBJ2-1; D may be TRBD1 or TRBD2 (6 bases each). Germline V gives CDR1 SGHTA, CDR2 FQGNSA. Trimming cost V 10 bases and J 1 base, with 14 bases left between them. The CDR3 is 14 amino acids.

V and J are TRBV6-4 and TRBJ2-1, with TRBD2 matching over 10 bases. This CDR3 is built from 15 residues. Trimming at V came to 0 bases and at J to 15 bases, leaving 11 bases not matched to a gene. In germline, CDR1 is MRHNA, CDR2 SNTAGT. CDR3 protein: CASSDSAKREGRRFF. The CDR3 DNA sequence: TGTGCCAGCAGTGACTCTGCCAAGCGGGAGGGCCGTAGGTTCTTC.

The chain recombines TRBV7-2 with TRBJ1-2; D may be TRBD1 (5 bases). Germline loops: CDR1 SGHTA, CDR2 FQGNSA. Between the trimmed V and J ends, which lost 5 bases and 6 bases, there was a span of 10 bases. There are 12 residues in the CDR3. This CDR3 reads CASSLGTDGYTF. The DNA for the CDR3 is TGTGCCAGCAGCCTCGGGACGGATGGCTACACCTTC.

V usage is TRBV7-8 and J usage is TRBJ2-1; D gene unclear. Deletions cut 3 bases from V and 1 base from J, with 4 bases between. The CDR3 is made up of 13 amino acids. Germline CDR1 SGHVS, CDR2 FQNEAQ. As DNA, the CDR3 is TGTGCCAGCAGCTTTGCTTCCTACAATGAGCAGTTCTTC. Encoded protein: CASSFASYNEQFF.

The genes are TRBV9 and TRBJ2-3, with 9 bases identical to TRBD1. After removal of 1 base from V and 4 bases from J, the junction contained 7 bases not matched to a gene. Germline loops: CDR1 SGDLS, CDR2 YYNGEE. The CDR3 loop spans 16 amino acids. The CDR3 DNA is TGTGCCAGCAGCGTAACTCCGGGACAGGGCCCAGATACGCAGTATTTT. It translates to CASSVTPGQGPDTQYF.

This chain connects TRBV5-4 to TRBJ2-3; 11 bases map to TRBD2. The CDR3 sequence is 16 residues long. Germline lookup yields CDR1 SGHNT and CDR2 YYREEE (reference sequence). Unmatched junction bases numbered 9, after V lost 4 bases and J lost 5 bases. CDR3 nucleotides: TGTGCCAGCAGCATGGGACTAGCGGACTTGGGAGATACGCAGTATTTT. This codes for CASSMGLADLGDTQYF.

The chain recombines TRBV7-2 with TRBJ1-2; 9 bases map to TRBD1. CDR3 length: 16 residues. CDR1 and CDR2 from the germline V gene are SGHTA and FQGNSA. V was clipped by 5 bases and J by 4 bases; unmatched bases: 11. The DNA of the CDR3 is TGTGCCAGCAGCCGAACGACAGGGGGTGGAGGCTATGGCTACACCTTC. Translating gives CASSRTTGGGGYGYTF.

As regards this clone: One junction end does not reproduce the germline sequence, and a read error may be involved. This chain links TRBV20-1 with TRBJ2-1, with 10 bases aligning to TRBD2. Germline CDR1 reads DFQATT; CDR2 reads SNEGSKA (reference sequence). This CDR3 has 11 amino acids. Written as DNA, the CDR3 is TGCAGTGCTAGAAGCCCTAGCGGGAGTCTCTTC. This encodes CSARSPSGSLF.

The chain employs TRBV29-1 and TRBJ2-1; 8 positions agree with TRBD2. The CDR3 contains 15 residues. Per germline, CDR1 SQVTM and CDR2 ANQGSEA. Germline trimming cut 1 base from V and 8 bases from J; bases unmatched to any gene: 10. In DNA, the CDR3 is TGCAGCGTTGAAGGTTCTAGCGGGTCTTTGGATGAGCAGTTCTTC. It encodes CSVEGSSGSLDEQFF.

This clone appeared once. V and J are TRBV29-1 and TRBJ2-7; 8 bases line up with TRBD2. This CDR3 is 14 amino acids long. Germline CDR1 is SQVTM and CDR2 is ANQGSEA. The junction had 6 bases not matched to a gene; V was cut back by 3 bases and J by 2 bases. DNA of the CDR3: TGCAGCGTTGAGATGGGACTAGGAACCTACGAGCAGTACTTC. It specifies CSVEMGLGTYEQYF.

This chain connects TRBV27 to TRBJ2-1, with a tentative D call TRBD2 (6 bases). Germline CDR1 MNHEY, CDR2 SMNVEV (reference sequence). The V end was cut by 5 bases, the J end by 4 bases, with 12 bases between. The CDR3 has 14 residues. The CDR3 reads CASSRGLHYNEQFF. In DNA, the CDR3 is TGTGCCAGCAGTCGGGGACTGCATTACAATGAGCAGTTCTTC.

The rearrangement links TRBV7-9 to TRBJ2-1; tentatively, D is TRBD1 or TRBD2 (5 bases each). Trimming removed 6 bases at V and 5 bases at J, with 23 bases between. The CDR3 has 17 amino acids. Germline-derived CDR1 and CDR2 are SEHNR and FQNEAQ (reference sequence). CDR3: CASRLGKFGRDDNEQFF. CDR3 sequence (DNA): TGTGCCAGCAGGTTGGGGAAGTTTGGCAGGGACGACAATGAGCAGTTCTTC.

The chain uses TRBV28 and TRBJ2-7; 8 bases are shared with TRBD2. V shed 0 bases, J shed 5 bases, and the junction held 6 bases outside the gene matches. The germline CDR1 and CDR2 sequences are MDHEN and SYDVKM. The CDR3 consists of 15 residues. The CDR3 is CASSLWKAGDNEQYF. The CDR3, as DNA: TGTGCCAGCAGTTTATGGAAAGCGGGAGACAACGAGCAGTACTTC. Together with reference TRBV28 and TRBJ2-7, the CDR3 gives the full variable domain: DVKVTQSSRYLVKRTGEKVFLECVQDMDHENMFWYRQDPGLGLRLIYFSYDVKMKEKGDIPEGYSVSREKKERFSLILESASTNQTSMYLCASSLWKAGDNEQYFGPGTRLTVT.

V is TRBV11-3 and J is TRBJ2-4, with 12 bases fitting TRBD1. V lost 5 bases and J lost 10; bases outside the gene matches: 6. The CDR3 contains 14 residues. Looked up from germline, CDR1 is SGHNT and CDR2 is YENEEA. CDR3 nucleotides: TGTGCCAGCAGCCCGGGACAGGGGGCGGGAATTCAGTACTTC. Protein sequence: CASSPGQGAGIQYF.

A single count supports this clone. The J gene is TRBJ2-7, the V gene TRBV29-1, with D possibly matching TRBD1 (7 bases). Trimming took off 5 bases at V and 3 bases at J, with 14 bases between the two ends. CDR1 is SQVTM and CDR2 is ANQGSEA in the germline V gene. This CDR3 has 13 residues. This CDR3 is CSVTGTAGYEQYF. In DNA form, the CDR3 reads TGCAGCGTTACCGGGACAGCGGGCTACGAGCAGTACTTC.

V and J are TRBV30 and TRBJ1-5; D is unclear. V lost 0 bases to trimming and J lost 4 bases, with 10 bases between them. The CDR3 has 14 amino acids. Germline-derived CDR1 and CDR2 are GTSNPN and SVGIG (reference sequence). The CDR3 DNA sequence: TGTGCCTGGAGTGTACTAGATCAGAATCAGCCCCAGCATTTT. Translated, it gives CAWSVLDQNQPQHF. The entire variable domain, with the rest obtained from reference TRBV30 and TRBJ1-5, is as follows: SQTIHQWPATLVQPVGSPLSLECTVEGTSNPNLYWYRQAAGRGLQLLFYSVGIGQISSEVPQNLSASRPQDRQFILSSKKLLLSDSGFYLCAWSVLDQNQPQHFGDGTRLSIL.

The chain carries TRBV29-1 and TRBJ1-1; 11 positions agree with TRBD1. J lost 4 bases, V lost 7 bases, and 11 bases had no gene match. The CDR3 length is 15 residues. The V gene's germline CDR1 is SQVTM and CDR2 ANQGSEA. The CDR3 sequence is CSAAVGTGGVTEAFF. CDR3 DNA: TGCAGCGCTGCGGTCGGGACAGGGGGGGTCACTGAAGCTTTCTTT. Full variable domain (rest looked up from reference TRBV29-1 and TRBJ1-1): SAVISQKPSRDICQRGTSLTIQCQVDSQVTMMFWYRQQPGQSLTLIATANQGSEATYESGFVIDKFPISRPNLTFSTLTVSNMSPEDSSIYLCSAAVGTGGVTEAFFGQGTRLTVV.

V is TRBV14 and J is TRBJ2-5; tentative D call: TRBD1 (5 bases). V was trimmed by 3 bases and J by 5 bases, leaving 16 bases between them. CDR1 and CDR2 from the germline V gene are SGHDN and FVKESK. The CDR3 covers 15 residues. The chain's CDR3 is CASSQYRTSGETQYF. CDR3 DNA: TGTGCCAGCAGCCAGTACAGGACCTCAGGGGAGACCCAGTACTTC.

The chain is built from TRBV6-5 and TRBJ2-5; a possible D gene is TRBD1 (5 bases). The CDR3 loop spans 16 amino acids. V lost 0 bases, J lost 5 bases, and 16 bases lay in between. Per the germline V gene, CDR1 is MNHEY and CDR2 is SVGAGI. The DNA for the CDR3 is TGTGCCAGCAGTTACTCCAGGGCAATGGGGCAGGAGACCCAGTACTTC. This codes for CASSYSRAMGQETQYF.

The rearrangement links TRBV5-1 to TRBJ2-1; 7 nucleotides line up with TRBD1. Per germline, CDR1 SGHRS and CDR2 YFSETQ. The CDR3 is 16 amino acids. Trimming removed 0 bases from V and 6 bases from J; junction bases left unmatched: 9. CDR3 in DNA: TGCGCCAGCAGCTTGGTAGTGACAGGGACGGGCAATGAGCAGTTCTTC. Amino acids: CASSLVVTGTGNEQFF.

V usage is TRBV28 and J usage is TRBJ2-7, with a possible D match to TRBD2 (5 bases). Germline-derived CDR1 and CDR2 are MDHEN and SYDVKM. The CDR3 has 16 amino acids. V was clipped by 3 bases and J by 2 bases, with 17 bases between them. CDR3 amino acids: CASSFQVDYAPYEQYF. The CDR3 DNA reads TGTGCCAGCAGTTTTCAGGTCGACTACGCTCCCTACGAGCAGTACTTC. The variable domain in full, with the rest retrieved from reference TRBV28 and TRBJ2-7, is DVKVTQSSRYLVKRTGEKVFLECVQDMDHENMFWYRQDPGLGLRLIYFSYDVKMKEKGDIPEGYSVSREKKERFSLILESASTNQTSMYLCASSFQVDYAPYEQYFGPGTRLTVT.